This T cell receptor beta chain originates from a study of T cell changes during pregnancy in multiple sclerosis. Germline V lookup: CDR1 KGHSH, CDR2 LQKENI. The V segment lost 3 bases and the J segment 3 bases; nucleotides outside the gene matches: 10. The CDR3 totals 16 residues. TCRdb's table, derived via immunoSEQ multiplex PCR, lists solely in-frame clones and lacks some. The sample holds tens of thousands of clones; around 89% are singletons and the top ten take about 0.58%. The sample holds a few counts of this clone. This receptor was taken from a female donor with multiple sclerosis, enrolled in a pregnancy study. Sequencing was performed on CD4+ T cells from peripheral blood mononuclear cells, taken in the first trimester of pregnancy. This chain uses TRBV18 with TRBJ1-2; 7 bases align to TRBD1. For the CDR3, the DNA is TGTGCCAGCTCACCCGACCGACAGGGCGAGGACTATGGCTACACCTTC. Its protein is CASSPDRQGEDYGYTF.